Listed below are T cell receptor beta chains from one sample, sequenced in a study of T cell repertoires in cytomegalovirus infection. TCRdb re-analysed the reads in MiXCR, keeping a single row per CDR3 protein. Counted here are under 850,000 distinct CDR3 sequences, approximately 40% occurring once; the ten biggest clones make up about 2.8%. The source material was PBMCs. The receptors come from a human donor in good health (CMV status not recorded). Some clones in this sample may be carry-over from other donors' samples. CDR3s include the opening cysteine and the closing phenylalanine or tryptophan. A D gene is named only where the DNA matches it firmly. Expanded clones get a size class; other rows say once, few or many, or leave the size out.

>14|.|.|TRBJ1-2|TRBV11-2
CASSLGAEYYGYTF
TGTGCCAGCAGCTTAGGGGCCGAGTACTATGGCTACACCTTC
>13|few|.|TRBJ1-1|TRBV28
CASRHSMNTEAFF
TGTGCCAGCAGGCACTCCATGAACACTGAAGCTTTCTTT
>14|few|.|TRBJ1-6|TRBV10-3
CAISEASYNSPLHF
TGTGCCATCAGTGAAGCCTCCTATAATTCACCCCTCCACTTT
>15|.|TRBD1|TRBJ1-1|TRBV10-3
CAIRKITGVNTEAFF
TGTGCCATCAGAAAGATTACAGGGGTGAACACTGAAGCTTTCTTT
>20|few|TRBD2|TRBJ2-1|TRBV6-7
CASSYPPRSAREGTYNEQFF
TGTGCCAGCAGTTACCCTCCCCGATCTGCGCGGGAGGGTACCTACAATGAGCAGTTCTTC
>14|.|TRBD1|TRBJ2-1|TRBV7-8
CASSSGTGCEGPFF
TGTGCCAGCAGCTCCGGGACAGGGTGCGAGGGGCCGTTCTTC
>15|.|.|TRBJ2-3|TRBV5-1
CASSPAEPGTDTQYF
TGCGCCAGCAGCCCAGCGGAGCCGGGCACAGATACGCAGTATTTT
>12|.|TRBD1|TRBJ1-1|TRBV20-1
CSLGTGGTEAFF
TGCAGTCTTGGGACAGGGGGTACTGAAGCTTTCTTT
>14|few|.|TRBJ1-6|TRBV12-3/TRBV12-4
CASSLGQTNSPLHF
TGTGCCAGCAGTTTAGGACAGACAAATTCACCCCTCCACTTT
>17|few|.|TRBJ1-1|TRBV4-1
CASSPPVPGTVNTEAFF
TGCGCCAGCAGCCCACCTGTTCCCGGGACGGTGAACACTGAAGCTTTCTTT
>15|many|TRBD2|TRBJ2-3|TRBV12-5
CASGLSGGSTDTQYF
TGTGCTAGTGGTTTAAGCGGGGGGAGCACAGATACGCAGTATTTT
>14|.|TRBD1|TRBJ2-7|TRBV5-1
CASSSTGVSYEQYF
TGCGCCAGCAGCTCGACAGGGGTCTCCTACGAGCAGTACTTC
>11|.|.|TRBJ1-1|TRBV29-1
CSVALVAEAFF
TGCAGCGTTGCTTTAGTCGCTGAAGCTTTCTTT
>15|.|TRBD1|TRBJ1-1|TRBV12-3/TRBV12-4
CASSWGQGWNTEAFF
TGTGCCAGCAGTTGGGGACAGGGATGGAACACTGAAGCTTTCTTT
>12|.|.|TRBJ1-4|TRBV12-3/TRBV12-4
CASSSSQGKLFF
TGTGCCAGCAGTTCGTCACAGGGAAAACTGTTTTTT
>13|few|.|TRBJ2-7|TRBV12-3/TRBV12-4
CASRPGTTYEQYF
TGTGCCAGCAGGCCTGGGACAACCTACGAGCAGTACTTC
>14|.|.|TRBJ2-5|TRBV7-6
CARSTGPGAETQYF
TGTGCCAGAAGCACTGGGCCAGGGGCGGAGACCCAGTACTTC
>11|few|.|TRBJ2-1|TRBV24-1
CATRAGRLQFF
TGTGCCACCAGGGCAGGGCGTCTGCAGTTCTTC
>15|few|TRBD1|TRBJ1-2|TRBV7-8
CASSPTTGWAYGYTF
TGTGCCAGCAGCCCGACGACAGGGTGGGCCTATGGCTACACCTTC
>16|.|.|TRBJ2-3|TRBV10-3
CAISDRRAGVTDTQYF
TGTGCCATCAGTGATAGGAGGGCGGGCGTCACAGATACGCAGTATTTT
>10|.|.|TRBJ1-1|TRBV7-9
CASSGGQAFF
TGTGCCAGCAGCGGAGGCCAGGCTTTCTTT
>16|.|TRBD2|TRBJ2-7|TRBV20-1
CSARPRLAGASYEQYF
TGCAGTGCTAGGCCCCGGCTAGCGGGAGCCTCCTACGAGCAGTACTTC
>15|few|.|TRBJ2-7|TRBV5-5
CASSLAEGAFYEQYF
TGTGCCAGCAGCTTGGCGGAGGGGGCGTTCTACGAGCAGTACTTC
>15|.|.|TRBJ1-3|TRBV19
CASSPDVESGNTIYF
TGTGCCAGTAGTCCGGACGTGGAATCTGGAAACACCATATATTTT
>14|.|TRBD1|TRBJ2-7|TRBV5-1
CASSLPAGGDEQYF
TGCGCCAGCAGCTTGCCGGCAGGGGGCGACGAGCAGTACTTC
>14|once|.|TRBJ1-1|TRBV29-1
CSVGLGGKNTEAFF
TGCAGCGTTGGATTGGGGGGCAAGAATACTGAAGCTTTCTTT
>18|few|.|TRBJ2-3|TRBV11-2
CASSFDPGHTFGSDTQYF
TGTGCCAGCAGCTTCGACCCAGGACACACATTTGGCTCAGATACGCAGTATTTT
>13|few|.|TRBJ2-1|TRBV11-3
CASSPVGGHEQFF
TGTGCCAGCAGCCCCGTGGGGGGCCATGAGCAGTTCTTC
>15|.|.|TRBJ2-3|TRBV5-3
CASSLEWVSTDTQYF
TGTGCCAGCAGCTTGGAATGGGTCTCTACAGATACGCAGTATTTT
>16|.|TRBD2|TRBJ2-3|TRBV14
CASSRLAQTSTDTQYF
TGTGCCAGCAGCCGACTAGCACAAACTAGCACAGATACGCAGTATTTT
>15|.|TRBD1|TRBJ2-1|TRBV28
CASSFWAGGRGEQFF
TGTGCCAGCAGTTTTTGGGCAGGGGGCCGGGGTGAGCAGTTCTTC
>14|.|.|TRBJ2-7|TRBV11-2
CASSLGPTTYEQYF
TGTGCCAGCAGCCTCGGCCCGACAACCTACGAGCAGTACTTC
>15|.|TRBD1|TRBJ2-7|TRBV18
CASSPPDRVGYEQYF
TGTGCCAGCTCACCACCGGACAGGGTTGGGTACGAGCAGTACTTC
>16|.|.|TRBJ2-1|TRBV7-6
CASSLAGTSIYNEQFF
TGTGCCAGCAGCTTAGCAGGGACCAGCATCTACAATGAGCAGTTCTTC
>12|once|.|TRBJ2-3|TRBV12-5
CASGPSLATQYF
TGTGCTAGTGGTCCCTCGTTGGCTACGCAGTATTTT
>16|.|.|TRBJ2-3|TRBV19
CASSSTRGPGTDTQYF
TGTGCCAGTAGTTCGACCCGGGGGCCCGGCACAGATACGCAGTATTTT
>11|.|.|TRBJ2-7|TRBV28
CASRAAYEQYF
TGTGCCAGCAGAGCGGCCTACGAGCAGTACTTC
>16|.|.|TRBJ2-6|TRBV12-3/TRBV12-4
CASSYLTGTGANVLTF
TGTGCCAGCAGTTATCTTACAGGGACTGGGGCCAACGTCCTGACTTTC
>12|.|.|TRBJ1-1|TRBV14
CASSSEVGEAFF
TGTGCCAGCAGTTCCGAGGTGGGCGAAGCTTTCTTT
>12|.|TRBD1|TRBJ2-1|TRBV29-1
CSARQGEAEQFF
TGCAGCGCGCGACAGGGGGAAGCTGAGCAGTTCTTC
>16|.|.|TRBJ2-1|TRBV7-3
CASSSPEGNPYNEQFF
TGTGCCAGCAGCAGCCCGGAAGGGAACCCCTACAATGAGCAGTTCTTC
>12|.|.|TRBJ1-1|TRBV6-2/TRBV6-3
CASKTGDTEAFF
TGTGCCAGTAAAACTGGGGACACTGAAGCTTTCTTT
>12|few|.|TRBJ2-5|TRBV29-1
CSVVGIYETQYF
TGCAGCGTTGTTGGGATTTACGAGACCCAGTACTTC
>16|few|.|TRBJ1-2|TRBV11-2
CASSLISGSKNYGYTF
TGTGCCAGCAGCTTGATTTCGGGTTCGAAAAACTATGGCTACACCTTC
>14|.|TRBD1|TRBJ2-5|TRBV29-1
CSVEDRGRGETQYF
TGCAGCGTTGAAGACAGGGGGCGCGGGGAGACCCAGTACTTC
>13|.|.|TRBJ1-5|TRBV4-2
CASSQSGPQPQHF
TGTGCCAGCAGCCAATCAGGCCCCCAGCCCCAGCATTTT
>16|.|TRBD1|TRBJ1-5|TRBV12-3/TRBV12-4
CASSLKQGYGNQPQHF
TGTGCCAGCAGTCTAAAACAGGGGTATGGCAATCAGCCCCAGCATTTT
>14|.|TRBD1|TRBJ2-4|TRBV7-9
CASSRLGQGDIQYF
TGTGCCAGCAGCCGACTGGGACAGGGAGACATTCAGTACTTC
>14|few|.|TRBJ2-7|TRBV28
CASSLLAGFEEQYF
TGTGCCAGCAGTTTACTCGCGGGCTTTGAAGAGCAGTACTTC
>12|few|.|TRBJ2-5|TRBV7-8
CASSLPTPPQYF
TGTGCCAGCAGCTTACCCACCCCCCCCCAGTACTTC
>14|.|.|TRBJ2-2|TRBV11-3
CASSLSTFTGELFF
TGTGCCAGCAGCTTAAGTACCTTCACCGGGGAGCTGTTTTTT